This T cell receptor beta chain was identified in a study of T cells in Graves' hyperthyroidism and ophthalmopathy. The V and J ends lost 5 bases and 6 bases, in that order; junction bases with no gene match: 11. From germline, CDR1 is SGHRS and CDR2 YFSETQ. This CDR3 is 15 amino acids long. Authors of the study amplified TCR beta CDR3 regions from RNA transcripts. The HTBI primer set served for first-round RT-PCR of the TCR CDR3. One entry per CDR3 protein results from TCRdb running MiXCR on the multiplex PCR reads. The table lists more than 150,000 distinct CDR3 sequences, 15% to 20% of them singletons, with around 27% in the top ten. This clonotype occurred many times.

This TCR was recovered from a woman between 45 and 60 years old with Graves' hyperthyroidism. Sequenced sample: blood. The chain is built from TRBV5-1 and TRBJ2-3, with 8 bases that match TRBD2. Here the CDR3 reads CASSVQAGDLDTQYF. CDR3 nucleotides: TGCGCCAGCAGTGTTCAAGCGGGGGATTTGGATACGCAGTATTTT.